The next 25 T cell receptor beta chains were all read from a single sample in a study of a mutant IDH1 vaccine in newly diagnosed glioma. Documented time point: baseline, week 1 (first vaccination visit). Documented treatment: pre-vaccination baseline after standard-of-care therapy. The data were produced by immunoSEQ multiplex PCR, yet TCRdb's version contains in-frame clones alone and is incomplete. The table shows approximately 16,000 clones, with over 95% occurring only once. The sequencing here drew on peripheral blood mononuclear cells (PBMCs), taken from a glioma patient treated with radiotherapy, temozolomide or both. Source of these receptors: a woman aged 18-29 years with glioma. Some clones in this sample may be carry-over from other donors' samples.

The rearrangement uses TRBV7-8 and TRBJ1-4, with D maybe TRBD1 (6 bases). This CDR3 has 16 amino acids. Germline-derived CDR1 and CDR2 are SGHVS and FQNEAQ. V gave up 2 bases and J gave up 8 bases, with 18 bases separating them. The CDR3, as DNA: TGTGCCAGCAGCTTATACGGGATACAGGGATCGGAAAAACTGTTTTTT. Amino acid sequence: CASSLYGIQGSEKLFF.

The rearrangement links TRBV4-3 to TRBJ2-1; 9 bases match TRBD2. The CDR3 is 15 residues long. Germline-derived CDR1 and CDR2 are LGHNA and YSLEER. V was clipped by 1 base and J by 4 bases; unmatched bases: 2. The CDR3 coding sequence is TGCGCCAGCAGCCAAGGGACTAGCGTATACAATGAGCAGTTCTTC. The encoded protein is CASSQGTSVYNEQFF.

This chain links TRBV5-6 with TRBJ2-3; 10 nucleotides line up with TRBD2. The trim removed 0 bases at V and 6 bases at J, leaving 1 base unmatched. The CDR3 has 14 residues. Germline loops: CDR1 SGHDT, CDR2 YYEEEE. CDR3 in DNA: TGTGCCAGCAGCTTGGGGGGACTAGCGGATACGCAGTATTTT. Its protein is CASSLGGLADTQYF.

The chain couples TRBV7-9 to TRBJ2-1; D is perhaps TRBD1 or TRBD2 (5 bases each). V was trimmed by 3 bases and J by 14 bases, leaving 14 bases between them. CDR3 length: 12 residues. Germline CDR1 SEHNR, CDR2 FQNEAQ (reference sequence). The CDR3 bases are TGTGCCAGCAGCTTGGGGACCTCGGACAAGTTCTTC. It is translated as CASSLGTSDKFF.

This chain connects TRBV28 to TRBJ2-5, with D uncertain. The J call may be in error: the DNA end matches TRBJ2-7 better. The CDR3 is made up of 10 amino acids. Germline CDR1 reads MDHEN; CDR2 reads SYDVKM. CDR3 nucleotide sequence: TGTGCCAGCAGTAATTACGAGCAGTACTTC. As protein: CASSNYEQYF.

This sequence joins TRBV6-6 and TRBJ1-1; unclear D gene. Germline CDR1 reads MNHNY; CDR2 reads SVGAGI (reference sequence). V was pared by 8 bases and J by 0 bases, with 10 bases between. This CDR3 is 13 amino acids long. Here the CDR3 DNA reads TGTGCCAGCGGTTCCGGGATGAACACTGAAGCTTTCTTT. Encoded protein: CASGSGMNTEAFF.

CDR3 sequence reads: CASSLVGSGEQYF. In DNA, the CDR3 is TGTGCCAGCAGCTTAGTGGGGTCAGGCGAGCAGTACTTC. The chain has TRBV7-9 and TRBJ2-7; D unresolved. Trimming stripped 1 base from V and 6 bases from J, with 10 bases between. The CDR3 is 13 amino acids. Germline V gene data show CDR1 as SEHNR and CDR2 as FQNEAQ (reference sequence).

This chain links TRBV4-1 with TRBJ1-3; perhaps TRBD1 as D (5 bases). This CDR3 is 16 amino acids long. V lost 1 base to trimming and J lost 1 base, with 11 bases between them. Germline lookup yields CDR1 MGHRA and CDR2 YSYEKL. CDR3: CASSQVRTTSGNTIYF. The CDR3 DNA sequence: TGCGCCAGCAGCCAAGTTCGGACAACTTCTGGAAACACCATATATTTT.

This sequence joins TRBV4-1 and TRBJ1-1; D possibly corresponds to TRBD1 (6 bases). CDR1 MGHRA and CDR2 YSYEKL come from the germline V gene. CDR3 length: 15 residues. Trimming cost V 4 bases and J 5 bases, with 17 bases left between them. CDR3 coding DNA: TGCGCCAGCAGCCTCGGAAAGGGTAGGGGGACTGAAGCTTTCTTT. Its translation: CASSLGKGRGTEAFF.

CDR3 amino acids: CASSPGTGITDTQYF. The CDR3 DNA sequence: TGTGCCAGCAGCCCCGGGACAGGGATCACAGATACGCAGTATTTT. This chain links TRBV5-4 with TRBJ2-3; 9 nucleotides agree with TRBD1. CDR3 length: 15 residues. The trim removed 4 bases at V and 2 bases at J, leaving 5 bases unmatched. The V gene's germline CDR1 is SGHNT and CDR2 YYREEE (reference sequence).

CDR3 protein: CASSDPPTPVEQYF. DNA for the CDR3: TGTGCCAGCAGTGATCCCCCAACGCCGGTTGAGCAGTACTTC. The chain has TRBV6-1 and TRBJ2-7, with D unresolved. Trimming shortened V by 3 bases and J by 7 bases, and 16 bases separated the two germline ends. Germline V gives CDR1 MNHNS, CDR2 SASEGT. The CDR3 covers 14 residues.

V gene TRBV9 combines with J gene TRBJ1-5; D unresolved. The CDR3 contains 16 residues. Deletions cut 3 bases from V and 2 bases from J, with 15 bases between. CDR1 and CDR2 (germline): SGDLS, YYNGEE. The CDR3 coding sequence is TGTGCCAGCAGCGCGCAATTGAGCATAGGCAATCAGCCCCAGCATTTT. Amino acids: CASSAQLSIGNQPQHF.

The V and J genes are TRBV6-5 and TRBJ1-5, with 9 bases aligning to TRBD1. The germline gives CDR1 MNHEY, CDR2 SVGAGI. The V gene end was trimmed by 6 bases and the J gene end by 11 bases; junction bases not matched to a gene: 8. The CDR3 has 13 amino acids. CDR3 coding DNA: TGTGCCAGCAGCCGGACAGGGGCTTGGACCCAGCATTTT. As protein: CASSRTGAWTQHF.

Of note for this clone: Mismatch with germline at one junction end may stem from a read error. Here the CDR3 reads CASSLGRWDPGLF. The DNA for the CDR3 is TGTGCCAGCAGCTTAGGGCGATGGGACCCTGGATTATTC. This chain links TRBV7-2 with TRBJ1-2, with D perhaps matching TRBD1 (5 bases). Per germline, CDR1 SGHTA and CDR2 FQGNSA. The CDR3 has 13 amino acids.

This rearrangement joins TRBV29-1 to TRBJ1-4; no clear D gene. Looked up from germline, CDR1 is SQVTM and CDR2 is ANQGSEA. This CDR3 is 13 amino acids long. The germline V and J ends were trimmed by 4 bases and 4 bases, with 10 bases remaining between them. DNA of the CDR3: TGCAGCGTTGTCCCAGGCGTTAATGAAAAACTGTTTTTT. Protein sequence: CSVVPGVNEKLFF.

This clone showed up just once. The chain employs TRBV18 and TRBJ1-1; no reliable D call. Germline V gene lookup returns CDR1 KGHSH and CDR2 LQKENI. V lost 0 bases, J lost 6 bases, and 17 bases lay in between. The CDR3 loop spans 16 amino acids. The CDR3 DNA reads TGTGCCAGCTCACCACCTAGTAGCCTCTCGGGGTCTGAAGCTTTCTTT. Its protein is CASSPPSSLSGSEAFF.

The genes are TRBV9 and TRBJ1-1; possibly TRBD1 for D (5 bases). Per germline, CDR1 SGDLS and CDR2 YYNGEE. V was trimmed by 4 bases and J by 1 base, leaving 14 bases between them. The CDR3 runs to 15 residues. This chain's CDR3 is CASSRPYGANTEAFF. CDR3 nucleotide sequence: TGTGCCAGCAGCCGTCCTTACGGGGCGAACACTGAAGCTTTCTTT.

V is TRBV5-1 and J is TRBJ2-3; 7 positions match TRBD1. V was clipped by 3 bases and J by 3 bases; unmatched bases: 7. This CDR3 is built from 15 residues. The germline V gene encodes CDR1 SGHRS and CDR2 YFSETQ. CDR3 sequence (DNA): TGCGCCAGCAGCTCCTACGGACAGGCTACAGATACGCAGTATTTT. Its translation is CASSSYGQATDTQYF.

The V call is TRBV25-1, the J call TRBJ2-5; D call uncertain. Germline V gene data show CDR1 as MGHDK and CDR2 as SYGVNS. V lost 6 bases and J 4 bases, leaving 3 bases between the germline ends. The CDR3 has 10 amino acids. In nucleotides, the CDR3 is TGTGCCAGCAGGGGAGAGACCCAGTACTTC. Its translation is CASRGETQYF. The full variable domain, completed using reference TRBV25-1 and TRBJ2-5, is EADIYQTPRYLVIGTGKKITLECSQTMGHDKMYWYQQDPGMELHLIHYSYGVNSTEKGDLSSESTVSRIRTEHFPLTLESARPSHTSQYLCASRGETQYFGPGTRLLVL.

The CDR3 DNA reads as TGTGCCAGCAGCTTAGGGGGGGTACGGGTTGATGAAGCTTTCTTT. Amino acid sequence: CASSLGGVRVDEAFF. The rearrangement links TRBV7-2 to TRBJ1-1; a weak D match, TRBD1 (5 bases). CDR3 length: 15 residues. Deletions cut 1 base from V and 7 bases from J, with 16 bases between. Germline lookup yields CDR1 SGHTA and CDR2 FQGNSA. Filled out from reference TRBV7-2 and TRBJ1-1, the complete variable domain reads GAGVSQSPSNKVTEKGKDVELRCDPISGHTALYWYRQSLGQGLEFLIYFQGNSAPDKSGLPSDRFSAERTGGSVSTLTIQRTQQEDSAVYLCASSLGGVRVDEAFFGQGTRLTVV.

The chain combines TRBV5-1 with TRBJ2-3; no firm D call. Between the trimmed V and J ends, which lost 7 bases and 4 bases, there was a span of 19 bases. The length of the CDR3 is 15 residues. Germline CDR1 reads SGHRS; CDR2 reads YFSETQ. The CDR3 DNA is TGCGCCAGCCTCTTGCTAGTGTCCGGCGCAGATACGCAGTATTTT. Encoded protein: CASLLLVSGADTQYF.

The chain links TRBV7-2 to TRBJ2-1, with D tentatively TRBD1 (5 bases). The CDR3 runs 13 residues. V lost 2 bases and J lost 8, with 10 bases in between. Germline assignment: CDR1 SGHTA and CDR2 FQGNSA. CDR3 region: CASSLQRGYEQFF. CDR3 bases: TGTGCCAGCAGCTTACAAAGGGGCTATGAGCAGTTCTTC. Using reference TRBV7-2 and TRBJ2-1 for the parts outside the CDR3, the full variable domain is GAGVSQSPSNKVTEKGKDVELRCDPISGHTALYWYRQSLGQGLEFLIYFQGNSAPDKSGLPSDRFSAERTGGSVSTLTIQRTQQEDSAVYLCASSLQRGYEQFFGPGTRLTVL.

This chain links TRBV19 with TRBJ1-2; D gene uncertain. Trimming pared 0 bases from V and 4 bases from J, leaving 9 bases between. Germline V gives CDR1 LNHDA, CDR2 SQIVND (reference sequence). The CDR3 covers 14 residues. The CDR3 reads CASSIERSFYGYTF. The DNA for the CDR3 is TGTGCCAGTAGTATAGAGAGGAGTTTCTATGGCTACACCTTC.

The V gene is TRBV4-1, the J gene TRBJ2-7; a weak D match, TRBD1 (5 bases). The germline V gene encodes CDR1 MGHRA and CDR2 YSYEKL. This CDR3 spans 16 amino acids. The V gene lost 0 bases and the J gene lost 2 bases, with 14 bases spanning the gap. CDR3 nucleotides: TGCGCCAGCAGCCAAGATTGGCCAGGGTCTCCCTACGAGCAGTACTTC. As protein: CASSQDWPGSPYEQYF.

The V and J genes are TRBV18 and TRBJ1-2; D unresolved. Trimming stripped 2 bases from V and 2 bases from J, with 9 bases between. This CDR3 has 14 amino acids. The germline V gene encodes CDR1 KGHSH and CDR2 LQKENI. The CDR3 nucleotides are TGTGCCAGCTCACCAAGCAGCGTCAACTATGGCTACACCTTC. Its protein is CASSPSSVNYGYTF.